Below are 2 T cell receptor beta chains sequenced from a single sample in a study of TIL therapy for anti-PD-1-resistant metastatic lung cancer. This was the immunoSEQ v3 assay. Clones were read by immunoSEQ multiplex PCR, and TCRdb kept only the in-frame ones, dropping some. The repertoire holds 50,000 or so clones, with 79% as singletons. The sample's time point: pre-treatment sample, taken before nivolumab and TIL therapy. The sample consisted of blood, taken at baseline. The receptors were gathered from a woman between 30 and 80 years old with non-small cell lung cancer.

This chain links TRBV9 with TRBJ2-2; no clear D. The CDR3 loop spans 15 amino acids. V was clipped by 0 bases and J by 4 bases, with 10 bases between them. Germline-derived CDR1 and CDR2 are SGDLS and YYNGEE. CDR3 in DNA: TGTGCCAGCAGCGTAGCTAGGGCCGGCACCGGGGAGCTGTTTTTT. It translates to CASSVARAGTGELFF. Full variable domain (rest looked up from reference TRBV9 and TRBJ2-2): DSGVTQTPKHLITATGQRVTLRCSPRSGDLSVYWYQQSLDQGLQFLIQYYNGEERAKGNILERFSAQQFPDLHSELNLSSLELGDSALYFCASSVARAGTGELFFGEGSRLTVL.

The chain uses TRBV14 and TRBJ1-2; no clear D. V lost 8 bases and J 1 base, leaving 2 bases between the germline ends. Looked up from germline, CDR1 is SGHDN and CDR2 is FVKESK. The CDR3 extends over 10 amino acids. In DNA form, the CDR3 reads TGTGCCAGCGGTAACTATGGCTACACCTTC. Translating it yields CASGNYGYTF.